These 20 T cell receptor beta chains were all obtained from the same sample, sequenced in a study of T cells in Graves' hyperthyroidism and ophthalmopathy. The investigators amplified TCR beta CDR3 regions from RNA transcripts. The TCR CDR3 first-round RT-PCR relied on the HTBI primer set. TCRdb itself ran the multiplex PCR reads through MiXCR, one entry per CDR3 protein. The repertoire includes 700,000 or so distinct CDR3 sequences, roughly 17% of them detected once, and around 8% sits in the top ten. The material sequenced was blood. The receptors were sampled from a man younger than 35 with Graves' hyperthyroidism.

This clonotype has ten or more counts. This chain links TRBV28 with TRBJ2-3, with D maybe TRBD2 (6 bases). CDR3 size: 14 residues. Trimming pared 6 bases from V and 2 bases from J, leaving 12 bases between. Germline V gives CDR1 MDHEN, CDR2 SYDVKM. The CDR3, as DNA: TGTGCCAGCAGGCGGGACTCCGTCACAGATACGCAGTATTTT. It encodes CASRRDSVTDTQYF. The full variable domain, completed using reference TRBV28 and TRBJ2-3, is DVKVTQSSRYLVKRTGEKVFLECVQDMDHENMFWYRQDPGLGLRLIYFSYDVKMKEKGDIPEGYSVSREKKERFSLILESASTNQTSMYLCASRRDSVTDTQYFGPGTRLTVL.

The table lists this clonotype with many counts. The chain couples TRBV2 to TRBJ1-2, with D hard to call. Germline CDR1 SNHLY, CDR2 FYNNEI. This CDR3 spans 13 amino acids. The ends were cut back, 3 bases at V and 3 bases at J, with 8 bases in the middle. The CDR3: CASSEADYYGYTF. CDR3 coding DNA: TGTGCCAGCAGTGAGGCGGATTACTATGGCTACACCTTC.

This chain connects TRBV24-1 to TRBJ2-1, with 7 nucleotides matching TRBD2. V dropped 9 bases and J dropped 7; count of bases not matched to a gene: 14. Per the germline V gene, CDR1 is KGHDR and CDR2 is SFDVKD. The CDR3 is made up of 15 amino acids. CDR3 DNA sequence: TGTGCCACCGACGGAAGAGGCGGGAGTCGAAATGAGCAGTTCTTC. Translating gives CATDGRGGSRNEQFF.

The CDR3 reads CASSPVHGTRGEQYF. The CDR3 DNA follows: TGTGCCAGCAGCCCAGTACACGGGACGAGGGGCGAGCAGTACTTC. The rearrangement links TRBV7-2 to TRBJ2-7; D could derive from TRBD1 or TRBD2 (5 bases each). Trimming removed 5 bases at V and 6 bases at J, with 20 bases between. Germline V gene lookup returns CDR1 SGHTA and CDR2 FQGNSA. This CDR3 has 15 residues.

The chain uses TRBV25-1 and TRBJ2-7; no clear D. Trimming cost V 5 bases and J 3 bases, with 8 bases left between them. CDR1 and CDR2 (germline): MGHDK, SYGVNS. CDR3 length: 12 residues. The CDR3 here is CASSNTYYEQYF. In DNA form, the CDR3 reads TGTGCCAGCAGTAACACCTACTACGAGCAGTACTTC.

This clonotype has only a few counts. V and J are TRBV12-3 or TRBV12-4 and TRBJ2-6; 7 positions agree with TRBD1. V gave up 7 bases and J gave up 2 bases; unmatched junction bases: 5. CDR3 size: 15 residues. CDR3 coding DNA: TGTGCCAGCAAAGAAACAGGGGCTGGGGCCAACGTCCTGACTTTC. Translation gives CASKETGAGANVLTF.

This clonotype was picked up many times. The J gene is TRBJ2-1, the V gene TRBV6-1, with TRBD2 matching over 9 bases. V lost 0 bases and J lost 6; bases outside the gene matches: 9. The length of the CDR3 is 17 residues. Germline lookup yields CDR1 MNHNS and CDR2 SASEGT. The CDR3 sequence: CASSEARVAGDPNEQFF. The CDR3 DNA reads TGTGCCAGCAGTGAAGCGCGGGTAGCGGGAGACCCCAATGAGCAGTTCTTC.

The rearrangement joins TRBV29-1 to TRBJ2-5, with a weak D call TRBD1 (5 bases). Germline CDR1 is SQVTM and CDR2 is ANQGSEA. This CDR3 is 13 amino acids long. Trimming removed 7 bases at V and 5 bases at J, with 17 bases between. The CDR3 reads CSAEPFRGETQYF. CDR3 nucleotides: TGCAGCGCCGAACCGTTTAGGGGCGAGACCCAGTACTTC.

This clonotype was counted only a few times. This chain uses TRBV28 with TRBJ2-7; 8 bases agree with TRBD1. Germline V CDR1 and CDR2: MDHEN, SYDVKM. Trimming cost V 4 bases and J 5 bases; bases outside gene matches: 10. The CDR3 loop spans 15 amino acids. CDR3 in DNA: TGTGCCAGCAGTTCCTCGACAGGGGCGGGAAACGAGCAGTACTTC. As protein: CASSSSTGAGNEQYF.

At least ten counts were recorded for this clonotype. V gene TRBV30 combines with J gene TRBJ2-5; 8 positions match TRBD2. CDR3 length equals 11 residues. V shed 7 bases, J shed 4 bases, and the junction held 2 bases outside the gene matches. The germline V gene encodes CDR1 GTSNPN and CDR2 SVGIG (reference sequence). Here the CDR3 reads CALGLGETQYF. The CDR3 bases are TGTGCCTTGGGACTAGGAGAGACCCAGTACTTC.

This clonotype was recorded many times. The gene calls are TRBV6-2 or TRBV6-3 and TRBJ2-7; 9 nucleotides match TRBD1. CDR3 size: 14 residues. Germline trimming cut 6 bases from V and 2 bases from J; bases unmatched to any gene: 5. Germline lookup yields CDR1 MNHEY and CDR2 SVGEGT. CDR3 sequence reads: CASRGQGSPYEQYF. The CDR3 coding sequence is TGTGCCAGCAGAGGACAGGGGTCCCCCTACGAGCAGTACTTC.

In its sample, this clonotype was seen many times. This rearrangement joins TRBV28 to TRBJ1-2; D is uncertain. Per germline, CDR1 MDHEN and CDR2 SYDVKM. V was shortened by 3 bases and J by 1 base, with 15 bases between the two germline ends. The CDR3 covers 16 residues. CDR3 residues: CASSFRAQKYNYGYTF. The CDR3 DNA sequence: TGTGCCAGCAGTTTTAGGGCCCAGAAATATAACTATGGCTACACCTTC.

This clonotype was recorded a few times. The chain recombines TRBV30 with TRBJ2-1, with D uncertain. V was clipped by 3 bases and J by 6 bases, with 9 bases between them. In germline, CDR1 is GTSNPN, CDR2 SVGIG (reference sequence). The CDR3 has 12 amino acids. In nucleotides, the CDR3 is TGTGCCTGGAGAGAGGTGGGCAATGAGCAGTTCTTC. Translation gives CAWREVGNEQFF.

This clonotype was counted a few times. J is TRBJ1-5 and V is TRBV13; D is undetermined. Germline V gene lookup returns CDR1 PRHDT and CDR2 FYEKMQ (reference sequence). Between the trimmed V and J ends, which lost 4 bases and 5 bases, there was a span of 12 bases. The CDR3 has 14 residues. The CDR3 loop is CASSSRVLDQPQHF. DNA for the CDR3: TGTGCCAGCAGCTCCCGGGTTCTAGATCAGCCCCAGCATTTT.

This clonotype was counted between two and nine times. The chain links TRBV28 to TRBJ2-7; TRBD1 matches at 8 bases. Germline V gene data show CDR1 as MDHEN and CDR2 as SYDVKM. CDR3 length: 15 residues. V lost 7 bases to trimming and J lost 0 bases; unmatched junction nucleotides: 8. The CDR3 region is CASTASGQGSYEQYF. DNA for the CDR3: TGTGCCAGCACCGCAAGCGGACAGGGCTCCTACGAGCAGTACTTC.

This clonotype was counted between two and nine times. The chain has TRBV19 and TRBJ1-1; D is undetermined. Germline V gene lookup returns CDR1 LNHDA and CDR2 SQIVND (reference sequence). The V and J ends lost 4 bases and 6 bases respectively, with 9 bases between them. The CDR3 sequence is 12 residues long. CDR3 protein: CASSKPDAEAFF. Written as DNA, the CDR3 is TGTGCCAGTAGTAAGCCGGACGCTGAAGCTTTCTTT.

This clonotype was counted ten times or more. The CDR3: CASSLYEPYEQYF. CDR3 DNA: TGTGCCAGCAGCCTATACGAGCCCTACGAGCAGTACTTC. The chain is built from TRBV7-9 and TRBJ2-7; no clear D. The germline CDR1 and CDR2 sequences are SEHNR and FQNEAQ (reference sequence). The CDR3 extends over 13 amino acids. Trimming stripped 5 bases from V and 2 bases from J, with 10 bases between.

Ten or more counts support this clonotype. The chain recombines TRBV20-1 with TRBJ1-1, with TRBD1 matching over 9 bases. This CDR3 spans 14 amino acids. Germline assignment: CDR1 DFQATT and CDR2 SNEGSKA (reference sequence). After removal of 2 bases from V and 5 bases from J, the junction contained 6 bases not matched to a gene. CDR3: CSARYRGPGTEAFF. The CDR3 nucleotides are TGCAGTGCTAGATACAGGGGGCCAGGGACTGAAGCTTTCTTT.

This clonotype occurred many times. The chain carries TRBV20-1 and TRBJ2-7, with 9 bases fitting TRBD1. Germline-derived CDR1 and CDR2 are DFQATT and SNEGSKA (reference sequence). The CDR3 has 14 residues. V gave up 5 bases and J gave up 2 bases; unmatched junction bases: 7. The CDR3 DNA reads TGCAGTGCTTCCGGGACAGGGAGGGCCTACGAGCAGTACTTC. Translating gives CSASGTGRAYEQYF.

The table lists this clonotype with a few counts. The rearrangement joins TRBV6-2 or TRBV6-3 to TRBJ2-5, with 14 bases lining up with TRBD2. Germline values: CDR1 MNHEY, CDR2 SVGEGT. The CDR3 covers 17 residues. V was pared by 2 bases and J by 3 bases, with 5 bases of the junction left unmatched. The CDR3 DNA sequence: TGTGCCAGCAGTTACACCCGACTAGCGGGGGGGGAAGAGACCCAGTACTTC. The encoded protein is CASSYTRLAGGEETQYF.